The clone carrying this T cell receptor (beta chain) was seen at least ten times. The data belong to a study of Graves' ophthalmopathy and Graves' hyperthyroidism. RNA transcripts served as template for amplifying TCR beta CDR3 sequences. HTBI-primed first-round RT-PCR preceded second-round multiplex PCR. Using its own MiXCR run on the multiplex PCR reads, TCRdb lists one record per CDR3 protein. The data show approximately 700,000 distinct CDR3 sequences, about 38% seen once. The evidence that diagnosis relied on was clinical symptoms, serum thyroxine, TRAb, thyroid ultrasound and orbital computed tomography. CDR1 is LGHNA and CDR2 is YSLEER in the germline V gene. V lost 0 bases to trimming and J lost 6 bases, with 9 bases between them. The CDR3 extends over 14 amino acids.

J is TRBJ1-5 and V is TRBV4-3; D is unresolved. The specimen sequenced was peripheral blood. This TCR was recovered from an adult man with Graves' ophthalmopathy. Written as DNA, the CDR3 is TGCGCCAGCAGCCAAGATCGGAGGAGTCAGCCCCAGCATTTT. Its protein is CASSQDRRSQPQHF.